These 28 T cell receptor beta chains came from one sample sequenced in a study of technical replicates of blood from a handful of donors. Measured with immunoSEQ multiplex PCR; TCRdb has only the in-frame clones, and not every one. Of 68,000 or so clones listed, roughly 97% were seen once; the top ten hold 0.25% to 0.35%. The sequenced sample consisted of T cells isolated from PBMCs. These receptor sequences come from a human donor in good health.

The V call is TRBV19, the J call TRBJ1-2, with D possibly being TRBD1 (6 bases). The germline gives CDR1 LNHDA, CDR2 SQIVND (reference sequence). The length of the CDR3 is 13 residues. The V end was cut by 9 bases, the J end by 8 bases, with 19 bases between. The CDR3: CASQDLGHGGYTF. CDR3 sequence (DNA): TGTGCCAGCCAGGACCTGGGACACGGAGGCTACACCTTC.

The CDR3 protein is CASSPDRAGNTEAFF. For the CDR3, the DNA is TGTGCCAGCAGTCCAGACAGGGCGGGGAACACTGAAGCTTTCTTT. The chain combines TRBV6-6 with TRBJ1-1; 7 bases line up with TRBD1. This CDR3 comprises 15 residues. CDR1 and CDR2 from the germline V gene are MNHNY and SVGAGI (reference sequence). The V segment lost 5 bases and the J segment 1 base; nucleotides outside the gene matches: 7.

The rearrangement links TRBV7-3 to TRBJ1-5, with D possibly TRBD1 on 6 matching bases. Germline V CDR1 and CDR2: SGHTA, FQGTGA. CDR3 length: 15 residues. Trimming took 4 bases from V and 3 from J, leaving 13 bases between them. This CDR3 reads CASSSSEGVNQPQHF. The CDR3 nucleotides read TGTGCCAGCAGCTCCTCAGAGGGGGTCAATCAGCCCCAGCATTTT.

This chain joins TRBV9 and TRBJ2-1, with TRBD2 as a possible D gene (6 bases). This CDR3 is 17 amino acids long. V lost 0 bases and J lost 8, with 21 bases in between. The germline V gene has CDR1 SGDLS and CDR2 YYNGEE. In DNA form, the CDR3 reads TGTGCCAGCAGCGTAGGGTTCGGGGACTCTGATGAGGATGAGCAGTTCTTC. It is translated as CASSVGFGDSDEDEQFF.

The J gene is TRBJ2-2, the V gene TRBV14; 14 bases align to TRBD2. CDR3 size: 15 residues. From germline, CDR1 is SGHDN and CDR2 FVKESK. J was trimmed by 6 bases and V by 4 bases; bases with no gene match: 1. This CDR3 is CASSRGLAGAGELFF. As DNA, the CDR3 is TGTGCCAGCAGCCGGGGACTAGCGGGAGCCGGGGAGCTGTTTTTT.

J is TRBJ2-2 and V is TRBV7-6; D remains ambiguous. Germline loops: CDR1 SGHVS, CDR2 FNYEAQ. The CDR3 is made up of 11 amino acids. V lost 2 bases and J 8 bases, leaving 3 bases between the germline ends. In DNA form, the CDR3 reads TGTGCCAGCAGCTTAACTGGGGAGCTGTTTTTT. This codes for CASSLTGELFF.

The chain is built from TRBV2 and TRBJ1-2; D is possibly TRBD1 (6 bases). From germline, CDR1 is SNHLY and CDR2 FYNNEI. The CDR3 has 16 amino acids. Trimming removed 3 bases from V and 8 bases from J, with 22 bases in between. CDR3 nucleotides: TGTGCCAGCAGTGATTTCGGGTGGACAGCCAATAAAGGCTACACCTTC. Translation: CASSDFGWTANKGYTF.

The chain is built from TRBV29-1 and TRBJ2-4; TRBD2 is a possible D gene (6 bases). This CDR3 region has 15 residues. V was clipped by 7 bases and J by 5 bases, with 21 bases between them. Germline CDR1 and CDR2: SQVTM and ANQGSEA. CDR3 amino acids: CSAVGSGAVQNIQYF. In DNA, the CDR3 is TGCAGCGCTGTCGGGTCGGGAGCGGTCCAAAACATTCAGTACTTC.

This chain connects TRBV28 to TRBJ2-3; D is unclear. The CDR3 contains 15 residues. V gave up 6 bases and J gave up 2 bases, with 15 bases separating them. Germline CDR1 reads MDHEN; CDR2 reads SYDVKM. The CDR3, as DNA: TGTGCCAGCAGCCCCTTAAAGCGATTCACAGATACGCAGTATTTT. It yields the protein CASSPLKRFTDTQYF.

The rearrangement joins TRBV29-1 to TRBJ2-1, with no clear D. This CDR3 spans 9 amino acids. Germline values: CDR1 SQVTM, CDR2 ANQGSEA. Trimming removed 4 bases at V and 12 bases at J, with 7 bases between. Here the CDR3 DNA reads TGCAGCGTTGCTCCAGGGCAGTTCTTC. This codes for CSVAPGQFF.

This chain connects TRBV21-1 to TRBJ1-4; the tabulated D call, TRBD1, remains unverified against the DNA. TRBV21-1 is a recognized pseudogene. CDR3 length: 14 amino acids. The CDR3 reads CASSNRQGGEKLFF. In DNA, the CDR3 is TGTGCCAGCAGCAATCGACAGGGTGGAGAAAAACTGTTTTTT.

The rearrangement uses TRBV11-2 and TRBJ2-3, with TRBD1 as a possible D gene (5 bases). The germline gives CDR1 SGHAT, CDR2 FQNNGV. The CDR3 has 13 amino acids. V lost 8 bases, J lost 0 bases, and 9 bases lay in between. CDR3 sequence reads: CASGAKSTDTQYF. CDR3 bases: TGTGCCAGCGGGGCTAAGAGCACAGATACGCAGTATTTT.

The chain is built from TRBV7-9 and TRBJ1-2; TRBD1 agrees at 7 bases. This CDR3 is built from 16 residues. Germline lookup yields CDR1 SEHNR and CDR2 FQNEAQ (reference sequence). The ends lost 1 base at V and 8 bases at J; junction bases unmatched: 13. In nucleotides, the CDR3 is TGTGCCAGCAGCTTAGGGTACAGGGGAGAGGGGTACGGCTACACCTTC. Protein product: CASSLGYRGEGYGYTF.

Here the CDR3 DNA reads TGTGCCAGCAGCTTTCCAGCGGGAGGGAGGGATACGCAGTATTTT. This codes for CASSFPAGGRDTQYF. The chain uses TRBV11-2 and TRBJ2-3, with TRBD2 matching 10 bases. The CDR3 runs to 15 residues. Germline lookup yields CDR1 SGHAT and CDR2 FQNNGV. Unmatched junction bases numbered 6, after V lost 3 bases and J lost 6 bases.

V and J are TRBV5-1 and TRBJ1-2; no clear D. CDR1 and CDR2 (germline): SGHRS, YFSETQ. Trimming left V 0 bases short and J 13 bases short, with 10 bases between. The length of the CDR3 is 11 residues. The CDR3 loop reads CASSLEGVRTF. CDR3 bases: TGCGCCAGCAGCTTGGAGGGAGTGCGCACCTTC. The full variable domain, with the rest looked up from reference TRBV5-1 and TRBJ1-2, is KAGVTQTPRYLIKTRGQQVTLSCSPISGHRSVSWYQQTPGQGLQFLFEYFSETQRNKGNFPGRFSGRQFSNSRSEMNVSTLELGDSALYLCASSLEGVRTFGSGTRLTVV.

V usage is TRBV28 and J usage is TRBJ2-3; no firm D call. Germline V gene sequence: CDR1 MDHEN, CDR2 SYDVKM. V was cut by 2 bases and J by 0 bases, with 3 bases left in between. The CDR3 has 13 amino acids. The CDR3 spells CASSLQSTDTQYF. CDR3 coding DNA: TGTGCCAGCAGTTTACAGAGCACAGATACGCAGTATTTT.

The chain is built from TRBV25-1 and TRBJ2-5; D might be TRBD2 (5 bases). Germline V gene data show CDR1 as MGHDK and CDR2 as SYGVNS. Trimming pared 4 bases from V and 5 bases from J, leaving 17 bases between. CDR3 size: 15 residues. CDR3 bases: TGTGCCAGCAGTGTCTCCGGCGGTCTAGCCGAGACCCAGTACTTC. Protein: CASSVSGGLAETQYF. Using reference TRBV25-1 and TRBJ2-5 for the parts outside the CDR3, the full variable domain is EADIYQTPRYLVIGTGKKITLECSQTMGHDKMYWYQQDPGMELHLIHYSYGVNSTEKGDLSSESTVSRIRTEHFPLTLESARPSHTSQYLCASSVSGGLAETQYFGPGTRLLVL.

The J gene is TRBJ2-5, the V gene TRBV5-8, with 11 positions matching TRBD1. The CDR3 runs to 15 residues. Germline V gives CDR1 SGHTS, CDR2 YDEGEE. V lost 3 bases to trimming and J lost 1 base; unmatched junction nucleotides: 2. The CDR3: CASSYGTGGQETQYF. CDR3 coding DNA: TGTGCCAGCAGCTACGGGACAGGGGGCCAAGAGACCCAGTACTTC.

The rearrangement links TRBV4-3 to TRBJ1-1; weak D call: TRBD1 (5 bases). V gave up 1 base and J gave up 5 bases, with 20 bases separating them. The CDR3 covers 17 residues. Germline CDR1 LGHNA, CDR2 YSLEER. The CDR3 protein is CASSQVIDHRNGTEAFF. CDR3 in DNA: TGCGCCAGCAGCCAAGTAATTGATCACAGGAATGGAACTGAAGCTTTCTTT.

This clone is a singleton in its sample. The chain combines TRBV7-9 with TRBJ1-3; D might be TRBD1 (5 bases). The V gene lost 0 bases and the J gene lost 3 bases, with 9 bases spanning the gap. This CDR3 has 15 residues. From germline, CDR1 is SEHNR and CDR2 FQNEAQ (reference sequence). The CDR3 loop reads CASSLAGGYGNTIYF. The DNA of the CDR3 is TGTGCCAGCAGCTTAGCGGGGGGTTATGGAAACACCATATATTTT.

This clone was counted a few times. The chain recombines TRBV11-2 with TRBJ2-1; TRBD2 is a possible D gene (6 bases). The CDR3 contains 13 residues. Per germline, CDR1 SGHAT and CDR2 FQNNGV. Trimming removed 3 bases from V and 8 bases from J, with 11 bases in between. The CDR3 DNA sequence: TGTGCCAGCAGCTTCCCGGGAGTGGATGAGCAGTTCTTC. This gives the protein CASSFPGVDEQFF.

The rearrangement uses TRBV9 and TRBJ2-3, with D possibly matching TRBD2 (5 bases). Trimming left V 4 bases short and J 0 bases short, with 15 bases between. Germline CDR1 is SGDLS and CDR2 is YYNGEE. There are 16 residues in the CDR3. The CDR3 sequence: CASSPLGGTSTDTQYF. As DNA, the CDR3 is TGTGCCAGCAGCCCCCTAGGAGGTACTAGCACAGATACGCAGTATTTT.

The rearrangement joins TRBV27 to TRBJ1-2; D might be TRBD1 (5 bases). CDR3 length: 13 amino acids. CDR1 is MNHEY, CDR2 SMNVEV, per germline (reference sequence). Trimming took 5 bases from V and 4 from J, leaving 11 bases between them. The CDR3 coding sequence is TGTGCCAGCAGTCGGAGACAGTTCTATGGCTACACCTTC. It is translated as CASSRRQFYGYTF.

J is TRBJ1-1 and V is TRBV5-4; D gene uncertain. This CDR3 has 13 amino acids. The germline gives CDR1 SGHNT, CDR2 YYREEE (reference sequence). Trimming removed 3 bases from V and 8 bases from J, with 14 bases in between. The CDR3 nucleotides are TGTGCCAGCAGCTACAATGGGCCCACCGAAGCTTTCTTT. Translated, it gives CASSYNGPTEAFF.

The rearrangement uses TRBV6-1 and TRBJ1-5; 8 nucleotides align to TRBD1. Germline trimming cut 3 bases from V and 4 bases from J; bases unmatched to any gene: 5. CDR3 length: 15 residues. Germline assignment: CDR1 MNHNS and CDR2 SASEGT. CDR3 sequence reads: CASSDDRGTNQPQHF. The CDR3 nucleotides read TGTGCCAGCAGTGACGACAGGGGCACAAATCAGCCCCAGCATTTT.

The V gene is TRBV5-4, the J gene TRBJ2-1; possible D gene TRBD2, 6 bases. The germline V and J ends were trimmed by 4 bases and 7 bases, with 9 bases remaining between them. Germline CDR1 and CDR2: SGHNT and YYREEE (reference sequence). This CDR3 contains 12 residues. The CDR3 loop is CASSRDLNEQFF. CDR3 DNA sequence: TGTGCCAGCAGCCGGGACTTAAATGAGCAGTTCTTC.

The CDR3 protein is CASSPRQGRAQETQYF. The CDR3 nucleotides read TGTGCCAGCAGCCCAAGACAGGGGAGGGCCCAAGAGACCCAGTACTTC. This chain links TRBV9 with TRBJ2-5; tentative D call: TRBD1 (8 bases). CDR1 and CDR2 (germline): SGDLS, YYNGEE. V gave up 4 bases and J gave up 1 base, with 17 bases separating them. The CDR3 runs to 16 residues.

The chain couples TRBV28 to TRBJ2-5, with TRBD1 as a possible D gene (5 bases). The CDR3 spans 11 residues. Trimming removed 7 bases from V and 7 bases from J, with 10 bases in between. Germline CDR1 reads MDHEN; CDR2 reads SYDVKM. The CDR3: CASKIGVTQYF. CDR3 sequence (DNA): TGTGCCAGCAAAATAGGGGTGACCCAGTACTTC.